Below, one TCR beta chain is given with its context. Its recognized antigen is unknown. Base-call qualities are not available, and no considerably larger clone is one nucleotide away. This record comes from a study of blood T cell repertoires in COVID-19 (dated by TCRdb to the early 2020s). Turning to the overall study: The collaborator samples originated in the United States, Italy and Spain and spanned the acute and convalescent phases of COVID-19. The prospective study material was composed of cDNA or gDNA derived from T cells, B-cell-depleted T cells, or PBMCs. The samples were drawn from the first 160 participants of the ongoing ImmuneRACE study and from under 1,500 subjects provided by 6 global collaborators. The dataset comprised deeply sampled blood TCRbeta repertoires from subjects exposed to, actively infected with, or recovered from COVID-19. HLA class I and class II types, where available, came from metadata supplied by the sample provider rather than from assay-based typing. The repertoires were released in a freely available public database meant as a resource for research on the immune response to SARS-CoV-2. A de-identified subject ID, COVID-19 status, age in years and sex were almost always included in the sample metadata.

Collaborating institutions collected whole blood in K2EDTA tubes following their own protocols. For TCRbeta analysis, collaborators shipped samples as frozen whole blood, isolated PBMCs, or DNA extracted from either of those sample types. TCRbeta CDR3 regions were amplified from genomic DNA using the immunoSEQ Assay, a bias-controlled multiplex PCR. Regarding the original processing steps: Within the assay, amplification of reference gene primers was used to estimate how many nucleated cells each sample contained. To quantify the absolute abundance of each unique TCRbeta CDR3 rearrangement, sequence reads were collapsed and filtered. For each sample, productive Simpson clonality was calculated by taking the square root of Simpson's diversity index across productive rearrangements. The source is immuneACCESS, and TCRdb retained only in-frame sequences with V and J called. Part of the clones is not carried over; for the studies checked, unresolved V genes explain less than half of this, and the remainder is unexplained. That table furnishes V, J and clone size, whereas the DNA furnished D and trimming. Present in this sample are roughly 200,000 clones, about 78% of which were seen just once. The top ten hold around 6% of the sample.

What the authors observed across the whole study: The quantity of clinical and demographic metadata differed by source and by participant and was supplied without curation.

CDR1 and CDR2 were assigned from the germline V gene as MDHEN and SYDVKM. Measured from the cysteine to the phenylalanine, the CDR3 is 15 residues long. The DNA shown is the 45-base CDR3, in frame from base 1. The junction shows trimming of 3 bases on V and 4 bases on J, plus 12 bases between the germline ends. The TCR originated in a woman in her 70s with acute or convalescent COVID-19. The chain is assembled from TRBV28 and TRBJ2-2; TRBD2 might be the D gene, on 6 matching bases. The source material was peripheral blood. In nucleotides, the sequence is TGTGCCAGCAGTTTCTCTCGGGGAGGCACCGGGGAGCTGTTTTTT. Translated, this is CASSFSRGGTGELFF.